The 31 T cell receptor beta chains below all came from one sample that was sequenced in a study of CD8 T cells in Susac syndrome (dated by TCRdb to between 2018 and 2021). Libraries were built with the immunoSEQ multiplex PCR assay. RNA was extracted using the RNeasy kit, and roughly 0.5 to 1 ug of the RNA was reverse transcribed with random hexamers. The public reads were quality trimmed at Q25 with fastp and then assembled into clones with MiXCR by TCRdb, keeping productive beta chains. Rows merge per CDR3 protein into single entries with the most common DNA and genes. Recorded for this sample are some 120,000 distinct CDR3 sequences; about 95% of them occurred a single time. The ten largest make up 0.095% to 0.15% of the sample. The sequenced material came from CD4+ T cells from PBMCs. The receptor source for this set is a human donor with multiple sclerosis.

The chain uses TRBV19 and TRBJ2-7, with TRBD1 identical over 7 bases. J gave up 5 bases and V 5 bases, and 12 bases lay outside the gene matches. The V gene's germline CDR1 is LNHDA and CDR2 SQIVND (reference sequence). This CDR3 region has 15 residues. The CDR3 nucleotides are TGTGCCAGTAGTGCGCTCGACAGGGATCGGAACGAGCAGTACTTC. Translation gives CASSALDRDRNEQYF.

This clonotype was seen once. J is TRBJ2-7 and V is TRBV18, with 8 bases that match TRBD2. The J segment lost 2 bases and the V segment lost 1 base, leaving 7 bases of the junction unmatched. The CDR3 loop spans 16 amino acids. Germline V lookup: CDR1 KGHSH, CDR2 LQKENI. The CDR3 loop is CASSPLLAGSTYEQYF. As DNA, the CDR3 is TGTGCCAGCTCACCACTCTTAGCGGGATCGACCTACGAGCAGTACTTC.

The V call is TRBV19, the J call TRBJ2-3, with 8 bases lining up with TRBD1. V was clipped by 9 bases and J by 0 bases; unmatched bases: 2. In germline, CDR1 is LNHDA, CDR2 SQIVND (reference sequence). The CDR3 extends over 13 amino acids. The CDR3 DNA reads TGTGCCAGCCGACAGGGGAGCACAGATACGCAGTATTTT. Its protein product is CASRQGSTDTQYF. The variable domain in full, completed from reference TRBV19 and TRBJ2-3, reads DGGITQSPKYLFRKEGQNVTLSCEQNLNHDAMYWYRQDPGQGLRLIYYSQIVNDFQKGDIAEGYSVSREKKESFPLTVTSAQKNPTAFYLCASRQGSTDTQYFGPGTRLTVL.

The chain carries TRBV10-3 and TRBJ1-5; no clear D. CDR1 is ENHRY and CDR2 is SYGVKD in the germline V gene. V was cut by 0 bases and J by 5 bases, with 5 bases left in between. CDR3 length: 13 residues. The CDR3 protein is CAISESRDQPQHF. The CDR3 region has the DNA TGTGCCATCAGTGAGTCAAGGGATCAGCCCCAGCATTTT.

The chain is built from TRBV7-2 and TRBJ1-5; D call uncertain. Germline CDR1 and CDR2: SGHTA and FQGNSA. Deletions cut 4 bases from V and 0 bases from J, with 10 bases between. The CDR3 extends over 15 amino acids. Here the CDR3 reads CASSSRKFSNQPQHF. Here the CDR3 DNA reads TGTGCCAGCAGCTCTAGGAAATTTAGCAATCAGCCCCAGCATTTT.

The chain is built from TRBV25-1 and TRBJ2-5; D is perhaps TRBD2 (5 bases). The CDR3 covers 15 residues. The V gene lost 5 bases and the J gene lost 5 bases, with 18 bases spanning the gap. The V gene's germline CDR1 is MGHDK and CDR2 SYGVNS. Here the CDR3 DNA reads TGTGCCAGCAGTCCGGGGATTCACGTCAGGGAGACCCAGTACTTC. This sequence encodes CASSPGIHVRETQYF. Filled out from reference TRBV25-1 and TRBJ2-5, the complete variable domain reads EADIYQTPRYLVIGTGKKITLECSQTMGHDKMYWYQQDPGMELHLIHYSYGVNSTEKGDLSSESTVSRIRTEHFPLTLESARPSHTSQYLCASSPGIHVRETQYFGPGTRLLVL.

The chain combines TRBV6-5 with TRBJ1-5, with a tentative D call TRBD1 (6 bases). CDR1 is MNHEY, CDR2 SVGAGI, per germline. The V end was cut by 6 bases, the J end by 2 bases, with 14 bases between. This CDR3 contains 15 residues. The CDR3 coding sequence is TGTGCCAGCAGAGACGCTGCAGGGGGCAATCAGCCCCAGCATTTT. Its translation: CASRDAAGGNQPQHF.

V is TRBV5-1 and J is TRBJ1-5, with 9 bases lining up with TRBD1. CDR3 size: 15 residues. CDR1 is SGHRS and CDR2 is YFSETQ in the germline V gene. Trimming cost V 4 bases and J 6 bases; bases outside gene matches: 8. The CDR3 coding sequence is TGCGCCAGCAGCCCCGACAGGGGGTTCGGTCAGCCCCAGCATTTT. This translates into CASSPDRGFGQPQHF.

This chain joins TRBV13 and TRBJ1-3; possible D gene TRBD1, 5 bases. V dropped 4 bases and J dropped 4 bases, with 14 bases sitting between them. The germline V gene has CDR1 PRHDT and CDR2 FYEKMQ (reference sequence). This CDR3 spans 15 amino acids. In nucleotides, the CDR3 is TGTGCCAGCAGCTCGGCCAGGGATCCGGGAAACACCATATATTTT. It specifies CASSSARDPGNTIYF. The variable domain in full, with the rest retrieved from reference TRBV13 and TRBJ1-3, is AAGVIQSPRHLIKEKRETATLKCYPIPRHDTVYWYQQGPGQDPQFLISFYEKMQSDKGSIPDRFSAQQFSDYHSELNMSSLELGDSALYFCASSSARDPGNTIYFGEGSWLTVV.

The genes are TRBV20-1 and TRBJ2-3, with no clear D. With 6 bases removed from V and 1 base from J, the gap between germline ends came to 14 bases. The CDR3 loop spans 14 amino acids. Germline assignment: CDR1 DFQATT and CDR2 SNEGSKA (reference sequence). CDR3 protein: CSAPTGTGTDTQYF. The CDR3 bases are TGCAGTGCGCCTACCGGAACTGGCACAGATACGCAGTATTTT.

The gene calls are TRBV5-6 and TRBJ2-7, with TRBD1 matching over 10 bases. The CDR3 consists of 14 residues. Germline trimming cut 6 bases from V and 4 bases from J; bases unmatched to any gene: 7. Per germline, CDR1 SGHDT and CDR2 YYEEEE. The CDR3 protein is CASTGDRGSYEQYF. DNA for the CDR3: TGTGCCAGCACCGGGGACAGGGGCTCGTACGAGCAGTACTTC.

This CDR3 is CASTGSTGWPQHF. The DNA of the CDR3 is TGTGCCAGCACCGGGAGTACGGGGTGGCCCCAGCATTTT. The chain couples TRBV7-9 to TRBJ1-5; D ambiguous. Between the trimmed V and J ends, which lost 7 bases and 9 bases, there was a span of 16 bases. From germline, CDR1 is SEHNR and CDR2 FQNEAQ (reference sequence). The CDR3 loop spans 13 amino acids.

The chain links TRBV28 to TRBJ2-2, with a weak D call TRBD1 (6 bases). Germline lookup yields CDR1 MDHEN and CDR2 SYDVKM. Deletions cut 3 bases from V and 7 bases from J, with 12 bases between. CDR3 length: 14 amino acids. Here the CDR3 DNA reads TGTGCCAGCAGTTTGGCAGGGGCGAACGGGGAGCTGTTTTTT. It specifies CASSLAGANGELFF.

The chain employs TRBV19 and TRBJ1-1; D not certain. This CDR3 region has 14 residues. V dropped 5 bases and J dropped 1 base, with 11 bases sitting between them. CDR1 and CDR2 (germline): LNHDA, SQIVND (reference sequence). The CDR3 sequence is CASSPRTSNTEAFF. The CDR3 DNA reads TGTGCCAGTAGTCCGCGCACATCGAACACTGAAGCTTTCTTT.

This clonotype was counted a single time. This chain joins TRBV5-6 and TRBJ1-1; D is unclear. From germline, CDR1 is SGHDT and CDR2 YYEEEE. This CDR3 has 13 residues. V shed 3 bases and J shed 1 base, with 7 bases lying between them. In DNA form, the CDR3 reads TGTGCCAGCAGCTCGACGGCGAACACTGAAGCTTTCTTT. Translated, it gives CASSSTANTEAFF.

The rearrangement joins TRBV12-3 or TRBV12-4 to TRBJ1-3; D might be TRBD1 (6 bases). CDR3 length equals 15 residues. The ends were cut back, 6 bases at V and 2 bases at J, with 14 bases in the middle. The CDR3, as DNA: TGTGCCAGCAGACCACTTACAGGGACTGGAAACACCATATATTTT. It yields the protein CASRPLTGTGNTIYF.

This rearrangement joins TRBV19 to TRBJ1-5, with TRBD1 as a possible D gene (6 bases). This CDR3 is 15 amino acids long. CDR1 and CDR2 from the germline V gene are LNHDA and SQIVND (reference sequence). Deletions cut 3 bases from V and 0 bases from J, with 9 bases between. The CDR3 region is CASSMGHHSNQPQHF. In DNA form, the CDR3 reads TGTGCCAGTAGTATGGGACACCATAGCAATCAGCCCCAGCATTTT. Looking up the rest from reference TRBV19 and TRBJ1-5 gives the full variable domain: DGGITQSPKYLFRKEGQNVTLSCEQNLNHDAMYWYRQDPGQGLRLIYYSQIVNDFQKGDIAEGYSVSREKKESFPLTVTSAQKNPTAFYLCASSMGHHSNQPQHFGDGTRLSIL.

CDR3 bases: TGTGCCAGCAGCGGGGGACTAGCGGGGGGCCAGAATGAGCAGTTCTTC. Protein sequence: CASSGGLAGGQNEQFF. V and J are TRBV5-4 and TRBJ2-1, with TRBD2 identical over 15 bases. CDR3 length equals 16 residues. After removal of 4 bases from V and 7 bases from J, the junction contained 6 bases not matched to a gene. From germline, CDR1 is SGHNT and CDR2 YYREEE (reference sequence).

CDR3 in DNA: TGCAGTGCTATTGACTTATACAATGAGCAGTTCTTC. Its protein is CSAIDLYNEQFF. The chain combines TRBV20-1 with TRBJ2-1, with unresolved D. V lost 4 bases, J lost 4 bases, and 8 bases lay in between. This CDR3 has 12 residues. Germline V CDR1 and CDR2: DFQATT, SNEGSKA (reference sequence).

The V call is TRBV25-1, the J call TRBJ1-1; the D is unclear. The CDR3 sequence is 15 residues long. V gave up 0 bases and J gave up 0 bases, with 8 bases separating them. CDR1 and CDR2 from the germline V gene are MGHDK and SYGVNS. The CDR3 spells CASSEYTWLNTEAFF. The CDR3 DNA sequence: TGTGCCAGCAGTGAATATACATGGTTGAACACTGAAGCTTTCTTT.

CDR3 nucleotides: TGTGCCAGCAGTTTACCCTCACTAGCGGCCGTCCCCACAGATACGCAGTATTTT. It codes for CASSLPSLAAVPTDTQYF. J is TRBJ2-3 and V is TRBV12-3 or TRBV12-4, with 8 positions matching TRBD2. There are 18 residues in the CDR3. V trimming: 2 bases; J trimming: 2 bases; junction bases outside the gene matches: 12.

The chain combines TRBV12-3 or TRBV12-4 with TRBJ1-1, with D hard to call. This CDR3 comprises 14 residues. Trimming removed 4 bases at V and 4 bases at J, with 13 bases between. The CDR3 protein is CASSSSPVGTEAFF. DNA of the CDR3: TGTGCCAGCAGTTCCAGCCCCGTTGGCACTGAAGCTTTCTTT.

The chain carries TRBV5-1 and TRBJ2-3, with 13 bases fitting TRBD2. The J segment lost 4 bases and the V segment lost 4 bases, leaving 6 bases of the junction unmatched. The CDR3 extends over 16 amino acids. Germline loops: CDR1 SGHRS, CDR2 YFSETQ. CDR3 DNA sequence: TGCGCCAGCAGCCCCTCTACTAGCGGGAGGGCAGATACGCAGTATTTT. Translating gives CASSPSTSGRADTQYF.

The chain uses TRBV10-3 and TRBJ1-1, with a possible D match to TRBD1 (6 bases). Deletions cut 3 bases from V and 3 bases from J, with 14 bases between. Germline V CDR1 and CDR2: ENHRY, SYGVKD. The CDR3 spans 15 residues. CDR3 sequence (DNA): TGTGCCATCAGTGAAACAGGGCGGTCGGACACTGAAGCTTTCTTT. Its protein product is CAISETGRSDTEAFF.

This sequence joins TRBV3-1 and TRBJ2-3, with 10 bases lining up with TRBD2. The J segment lost 6 bases and the V segment lost 9 bases, leaving 9 bases of the junction unmatched. Per the germline V gene, CDR1 is LGHDT and CDR2 is YNNKEL (reference sequence). The CDR3 consists of 14 residues. This CDR3 reads CASRQASGGDTQYF. The DNA for the CDR3 is TGTGCCAGTCGCCAGGCTAGCGGGGGCGATACGCAGTATTTT.

V usage is TRBV6-6 and J usage is TRBJ1-1; tentatively, D is TRBD1 (5 bases). Per germline, CDR1 MNHNY and CDR2 SVGAGI (reference sequence). Trimming took off 10 bases at V and 6 bases at J, with 21 bases between the two ends. The CDR3 extends over 14 amino acids. CDR3 in amino acids: CATVDSEGLPEAFF. DNA of the CDR3: TGTGCCACCGTGGACTCGGAGGGGCTACCTGAAGCTTTCTTT.

The chain is built from TRBV2 and TRBJ2-5, with no clear D. V was shortened by 8 bases and J by 2 bases, with 6 bases between the two germline ends. This CDR3 has 11 residues. The V gene's germline CDR1 is SNHLY and CDR2 FYNNEI. CDR3 residues: CASVMQETQYF. DNA for the CDR3: TGTGCCAGCGTGATGCAAGAGACCCAGTACTTC.

The chain has TRBV11-2 and TRBJ2-7; the D is unclear. This CDR3 spans 13 amino acids. With 4 bases removed from V and 2 bases from J, the gap between germline ends came to 9 bases. CDR1 and CDR2 (germline): SGHAT, FQNNGV. The CDR3 DNA sequence: TGTGCCAGCAGCTCTGGGTATCCCTACGAGCAGTACTTC. Amino acid sequence: CASSSGYPYEQYF. Looking up the rest from reference TRBV11-2 and TRBJ2-7 gives the full variable domain: EAGVAQSPRYKIIEKRQSVAFWCNPISGHATLYWYQQILGQGPKLLIQFQNNGVVDDSQLPKDRFSAERLKGVDSTLKIQPAKLEDSAVYLCASSSGYPYEQYFGPGTRLTVT.

The chain joins TRBV12-3 or TRBV12-4 to TRBJ2-2, with D possibly TRBD2 on 6 matching bases. Trimming removed 2 bases at V and 3 bases at J, with 16 bases between. CDR3 length: 17 residues. This chain's CDR3 is CASSLPAGRRDTGELFF. CDR3 bases: TGTGCCAGCAGTTTACCAGCGGGCCGGCGAGACACCGGGGAGCTGTTTTTT.

The chain employs TRBV28 and TRBJ1-5; D is undetermined. Trimming cost V 7 bases and J 5 bases, with 15 bases left between them. Germline lookup yields CDR1 MDHEN and CDR2 SYDVKM. The CDR3 loop spans 14 amino acids. In nucleotides, the CDR3 is TGTGCCAGCACCTCACCAGGTAACTATCAGCCCCAGCATTTT. Translating gives CASTSPGNYQPQHF.

The chain couples TRBV9 to TRBJ2-1; TRBD2 is a possible D gene (5 bases). From germline, CDR1 is SGDLS and CDR2 YYNGEE. This CDR3 region has 12 residues. V was trimmed by 8 bases and J by 6 bases, leaving 12 bases between them. In DNA, the CDR3 is TGTGCCAGTTCCCTAGGGAGCAATGAGCAGTTCTTC. Translating gives CASSLGSNEQFF.